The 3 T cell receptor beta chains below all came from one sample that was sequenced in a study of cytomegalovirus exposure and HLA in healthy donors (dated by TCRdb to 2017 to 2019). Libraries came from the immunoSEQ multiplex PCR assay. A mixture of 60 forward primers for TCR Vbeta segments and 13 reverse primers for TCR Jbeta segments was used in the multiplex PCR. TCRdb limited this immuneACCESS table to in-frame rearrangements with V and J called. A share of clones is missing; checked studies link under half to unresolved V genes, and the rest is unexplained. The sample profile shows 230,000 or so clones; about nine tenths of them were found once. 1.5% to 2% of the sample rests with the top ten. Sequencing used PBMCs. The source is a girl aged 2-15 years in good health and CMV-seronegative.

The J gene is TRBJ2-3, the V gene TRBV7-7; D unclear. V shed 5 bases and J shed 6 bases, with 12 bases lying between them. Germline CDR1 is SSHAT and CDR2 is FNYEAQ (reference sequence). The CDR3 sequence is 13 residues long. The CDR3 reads CASSPSVGDTQYF. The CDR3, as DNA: TGTGCCAGCAGCCCATCCGTCGGGGATACGCAGTATTTT.

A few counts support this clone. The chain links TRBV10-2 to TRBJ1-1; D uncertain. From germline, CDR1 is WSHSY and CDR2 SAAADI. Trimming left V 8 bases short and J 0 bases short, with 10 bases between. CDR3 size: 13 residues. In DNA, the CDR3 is TGCGCCAGCTCGCCGGAGCTGAACACTGAAGCTTTCTTT. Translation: CASSPELNTEAFF.

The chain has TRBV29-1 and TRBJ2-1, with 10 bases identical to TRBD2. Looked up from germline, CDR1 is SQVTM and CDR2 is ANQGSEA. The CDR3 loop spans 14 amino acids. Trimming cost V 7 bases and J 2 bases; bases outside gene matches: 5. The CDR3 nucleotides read TGCAGCGGCAAAGGACTAGCGGCCTACAATGAGCAGTTCTTC. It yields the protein CSGKGLAAYNEQFF.